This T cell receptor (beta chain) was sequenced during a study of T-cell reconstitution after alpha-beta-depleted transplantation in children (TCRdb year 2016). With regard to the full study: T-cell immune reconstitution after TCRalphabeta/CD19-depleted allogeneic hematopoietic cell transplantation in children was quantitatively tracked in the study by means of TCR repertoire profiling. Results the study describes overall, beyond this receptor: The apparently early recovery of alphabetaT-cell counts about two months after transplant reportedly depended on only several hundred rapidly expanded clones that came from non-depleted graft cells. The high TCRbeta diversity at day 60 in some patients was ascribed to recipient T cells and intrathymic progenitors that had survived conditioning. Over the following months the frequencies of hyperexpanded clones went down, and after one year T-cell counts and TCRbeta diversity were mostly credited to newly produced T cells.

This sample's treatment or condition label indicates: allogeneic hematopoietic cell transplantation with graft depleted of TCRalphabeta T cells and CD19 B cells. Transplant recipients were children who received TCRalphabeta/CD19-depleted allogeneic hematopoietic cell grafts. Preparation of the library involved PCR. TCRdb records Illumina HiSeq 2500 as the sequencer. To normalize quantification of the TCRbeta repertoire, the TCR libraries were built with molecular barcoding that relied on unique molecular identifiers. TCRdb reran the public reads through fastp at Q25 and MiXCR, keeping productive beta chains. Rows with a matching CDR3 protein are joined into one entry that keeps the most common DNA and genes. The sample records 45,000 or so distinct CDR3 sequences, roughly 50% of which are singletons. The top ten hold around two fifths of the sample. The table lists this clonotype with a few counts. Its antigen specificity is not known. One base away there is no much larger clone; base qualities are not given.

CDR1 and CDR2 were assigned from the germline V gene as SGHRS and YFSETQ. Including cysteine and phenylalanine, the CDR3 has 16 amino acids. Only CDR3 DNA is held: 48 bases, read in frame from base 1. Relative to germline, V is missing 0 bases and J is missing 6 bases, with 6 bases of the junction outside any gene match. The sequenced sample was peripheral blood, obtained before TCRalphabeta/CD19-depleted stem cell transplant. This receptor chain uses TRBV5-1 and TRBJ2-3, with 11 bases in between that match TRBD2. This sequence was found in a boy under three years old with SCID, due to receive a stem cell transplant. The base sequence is TGCGCCAGCAGCTTGGCCACTAGCGGGGGTGCGGATACGCAGTATTTT. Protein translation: CASSLATSGGADTQYF.